A single sample is the source of the 7 T cell receptor beta chains below, sequenced in a study of shared clonotypes between healthy human individuals. Data came from immunoSEQ multiplex PCR; TCRdb stores just in-frame clones and leaves some out. The top ten clones hold around 12% of a sample with around 500,000 clones, around 73% of them seen once. Sequenced input: PBMCs. Receptors were obtained from a woman aged 40 to 50 in good health. Some clones in this sample may be carry-over from other donors' samples.

The chain uses TRBV4-1 and TRBJ2-1; no clear D gene. The CDR3 totals 16 residues. Deletions cut 3 bases from V and 8 bases from J, with 20 bases between. Germline CDR1 is MGHRA and CDR2 is YSYEKL. In DNA form, the CDR3 reads TGCGCCAGCAGCCAGATTAGGCTAAAGACCGGTGATGAGCAGTTCTTC. Translated, it gives CASSQIRLKTGDEQFF.

J is TRBJ2-7 and V is TRBV19, with 10 bases identical to TRBD2. V lost 3 bases and J lost 7; bases outside the gene matches: 9. Looked up from germline, CDR1 is LNHDA and CDR2 is SQIVND (reference sequence). The CDR3 has 15 amino acids. CDR3 residues: CASSILAGVNGEQYF. CDR3 coding DNA: TGTGCCAGTAGTATCCTAGCGGGAGTAAATGGGGAGCAGTACTTC. Filled out from reference TRBV19 and TRBJ2-7, the complete variable domain reads DGGITQSPKYLFRKEGQNVTLSCEQNLNHDAMYWYRQDPGQGLRLIYYSQIVNDFQKGDIAEGYSVSREKKESFPLTVTSAQKNPTAFYLCASSILAGVNGEQYFGPGTRLTVT.

The CDR3 region is CASSLSPSTGELFF. CDR3 sequence (DNA): TGTGCCAGCAGCTTATCCCCGAGCACCGGGGAGCTGTTTTTT. V gene TRBV13 combines with J gene TRBJ2-2; D not certain. In germline, CDR1 is PRHDT, CDR2 FYEKMQ (reference sequence). The CDR3 length is 14 residues. V gave up 2 bases and J gave up 4 bases, with 8 bases separating them.

V is TRBV6-4 and J is TRBJ2-5; D ambiguous. This CDR3 contains 13 residues. V dropped 2 bases and J dropped 7 bases, with 11 bases sitting between them. Germline V lookup: CDR1 MRHNA, CDR2 SNTAGT. CDR3 protein: CASSDRLWGTQYF. DNA of the CDR3: TGTGCCAGCAGTGACCGGTTATGGGGGACCCAGTACTTC.

The chain joins TRBV27 to TRBJ1-3, with D perhaps matching TRBD1 (6 bases). V lost 7 bases, J lost 0 bases, and 16 bases lay in between. CDR3 length: 16 amino acids. Germline lookup yields CDR1 MNHEY and CDR2 SMNVEV (reference sequence). As DNA, the CDR3 is TGTGCCAGCACCGCAAAGGGGGGGCTCTCTGGAAACACCATATATTTT. It specifies CASTAKGGLSGNTIYF.

Comment on this clone: One base away lies a much larger clone, so this may be a sequencing read error. The same CDR3 arises from other DNA sequences in this sample as well. The gene calls are TRBV4-2 and TRBJ1-4, with 8 bases matching TRBD1. This CDR3 region has 16 residues. The germline gives CDR1 LGHNA, CDR2 YNFKEQ. In DNA form, the CDR3 reads TGTGCCAGCAGCCCCGAGGGGGACAGGTTGGATGAAAAACTGTTTTTC. It specifies CASSPEGDRLDEKLFF.

The rearrangement links TRBV11-2 to TRBJ2-7; D might be TRBD1 (6 bases). The CDR3 extends over 17 amino acids. Germline CDR1 is SGHAT and CDR2 is FQNNGV. Trimming removed 5 bases from V and 4 bases from J, with 24 bases in between. The CDR3, as DNA: TGTGCCAGCAGCGTAGGTAGGACAGCCGCACCGGGATACGAGCAGTACTTC. Its translation: CASSVGRTAAPGYEQYF.